This T cell receptor beta chain is drawn from a study of spatial heterogeneity in lung cancer. Regarding time point: sample taken at primary tumor resection. The CDR3 is 13 amino acids. The germline V and J ends were trimmed by 2 bases and 5 bases, with 10 bases remaining between them. Germline CDR1 reads SGHRS; CDR2 reads YFSETQ. TCRdb reprocessed the 5' RACE reads with MiXCR, giving one entry per CDR3 protein. Of 5,000 to 6,500 distinct CDR3 sequences listed, approximately 18% are singletons. The clonotype comes from a male donor with early-stage non-small cell lung cancer. The J gene is TRBJ1-1, the V gene TRBV5-1; D ambiguous. Material: normal lung tissue next to the tumor, obtained at surgery. CDR3 nucleotides: TGCGCCAGCAGCTTCGAGGGAAGGACTGAAGCTTTCTTT. It is translated as CASSFEGRTEAFF.